This T cell receptor beta chain was recovered during a study of blood T cell repertoires in COVID-19. Study details: The study drew acute and convalescent COVID-19 samples from the United States, Italy and Spain. PBMCs, B-cell-depleted T cells, or T cells provided the cDNA or gDNA that made up the material.

Trimming stripped 1 base from V and 3 bases from J, with 11 bases between. The CDR3 runs 15 residues. Germline-derived CDR1 and CDR2 are SEHNR and FQNEAQ (reference sequence). The authors' processing: Reference gene primer amplification gave estimated nucleated cell counts. The data were produced by immunoSEQ multiplex PCR, yet TCRdb's version contains in-frame clones alone and is incomplete. The V and J calls and the clone size are those of that table, but D and trimming were determined from the DNA. The table lists about 260,000 clones, 70% to 85% of them singletons. The source material was peripheral blood. This clonotype originated in a woman of 80 years or more with acute or convalescent COVID-19. V and J are TRBV7-9 and TRBJ2-3; the D gene is possibly TRBD1 (5 bases). CDR3 in DNA: TGTGCCAGCAGCTTAGTAGTGGGGCCGACAGATACGCAGTATTTT. This translates into CASSLVVGPTDTQYF. The variable domain in full, completed from reference TRBV7-9 and TRBJ2-3, reads DTGVSQNPRHKITKRGQNVTFRCDPISEHNRLYWYRQTLGQGPEFLTYFQNEAQLEKSRLLSDRFSAERPKGSFSTLEIQRTEQGDSAMYLCASSLVVGPTDTQYFGPGTRLTVL.